This T cell receptor beta chain was identified in a study of blood T cells in healthy people across ages. Findings and limits, study-wide: While age rose, TCR beta diversity per million T cells dropped in a roughly linear way.

On this clonotype itself: Its antigen is still unknown.

Alongside a J-beta primer mix, a sample-barcoded 5' primer served in a second PCR lasting roughly 7 to 11 cycles. Via MiXCR, TCRdb re-called the 5' RACE reads, giving one row per CDR3 protein. Of approximately 780,000 distinct CDR3 sequences in the sample, about a quarter were seen once. These data were also reused for a study on T cells of mothers and their children.

The specimen sequenced was blood. This clonotype was sampled from a boy aged 10-17 years in good health.

The CDR3 loop reads CAWTGASTGELFF. The CDR3 nucleotides read TGTGCCTGGACGGGGGCGAGCACCGGGGAGCTGTTTTTT. The rearrangement uses TRBV30 and TRBJ2-2; D might be TRBD1 or TRBD2, each matching 6 bases. Trimming took 4 bases from V and 4 from J, leaving 10 bases between them. The CDR3 spans 13 residues. Germline V CDR1 and CDR2: GTSNPN, SVGIG (reference sequence).